The 23 T cell receptor beta chains below come from one sample, sequenced in a study of blood T cells in healthy people across ages. With a J-beta primer mix and a sample-barcoded 5' primer, a second PCR ran about 7 to 12 cycles. TCRdb processed the 5' RACE reads anew with MiXCR; each CDR3 protein has one entry. Seen here are approximately 900,000 distinct CDR3 sequences, roughly 52% observed once, and the top ten hold around an eighth. The sample comprised blood. These receptors came from a man between 25 and 39 years old in good health.

This sequence joins TRBV18 and TRBJ1-2; D gene ambiguous. Trimming took off 3 bases at V and 0 bases at J, with 14 bases between the two ends. This CDR3 is built from 16 residues. CDR1 is KGHSH, CDR2 LQKENI, per germline. CDR3 loop: CASSPLSLIANYGYTF. CDR3 nucleotides: TGTGCCAGCTCACCGCTGAGCCTAATAGCTAACTATGGCTACACCTTC. The full variable domain, with the rest looked up from reference TRBV18 and TRBJ1-2, is NAGVMQNPRHLVRRRGQEARLRCSPMKGHSHVYWYRQLPEEGLKFMVYLQKENIIDESGMPKERFSAEFPKEGPSILRIQQVVRGDSAAYFCASSPLSLIANYGYTFGSGTRLTVV.

V is TRBV12-3 or TRBV12-4 and J is TRBJ2-3, with D possibly TRBD2 on 5 matching bases. This CDR3 region has 16 residues. The V end lost 6 bases, the J end lost 6 bases, and 22 bases lay between the germline ends. CDR3 in amino acids: CASRRSGGTDTDTQYF. CDR3 nucleotide sequence: TGTGCCAGCAGGAGGAGTGGAGGAACTGACACGGATACGCAGTATTTT.

V and J are TRBV28 and TRBJ2-7; a weak D match, TRBD1 (6 bases). The CDR3 runs to 13 residues. Germline-derived CDR1 and CDR2 are MDHEN and SYDVKM. Trimming shortened V by 2 bases and J by 3 bases, and 8 bases separated the two germline ends. The CDR3 region is CASSLLTGYEQYF. In DNA, the CDR3 is TGTGCCAGCAGTTTACTGACAGGCTACGAGCAGTACTTC.

The chain couples TRBV5-6 to TRBJ2-2; 7 bases are a match to TRBD1. V gave up 7 bases and J gave up 3 bases; unmatched junction bases: 9. This CDR3 region has 15 residues. Germline-derived CDR1 and CDR2 are SGHDT and YYEEEE. CDR3: CASGTVDRDTGELFF. The CDR3 coding sequence is TGTGCCAGCGGCACCGTTGACAGGGACACCGGGGAGCTGTTTTTT.

This clonotype appeared many times. The J gene is TRBJ2-1, the V gene TRBV6-4, with a tentative D call TRBD2 (5 bases). Trimming took off 5 bases at V and 8 bases at J, with 13 bases between the two ends. Germline V gene sequence: CDR1 MRHNA, CDR2 SNTAGT. The CDR3 consists of 13 residues. The CDR3 DNA reads TGTGCCAGCAGTACATCAGAGGGCGATGAGCAGTTCTTC. This sequence encodes CASSTSEGDEQFF.

This clonotype was seen at least ten times. V is TRBV6-5 and J is TRBJ1-2; D unresolved. Germline V CDR1 and CDR2: MNHEY, SVGAGI. The V and J ends lost 0 bases and 1 base respectively, with 12 bases between them. This CDR3 has 16 amino acids. Here the CDR3 reads CASSYSSIGVNYGYTF. DNA for the CDR3: TGTGCCAGCAGTTACTCGAGTATTGGGGTTAACTATGGCTACACCTTC.

The rearrangement joins TRBV20-1 to TRBJ2-1, with D hard to call. Germline V gene data show CDR1 as DFQATT and CDR2 as SNEGSKA (reference sequence). The CDR3 runs 12 residues. Trimming removed 1 base from V and 9 bases from J, with 10 bases in between. CDR3 amino acids: CSARAGHTEQFF. The CDR3 coding sequence is TGCAGTGCTAGAGCGGGCCACACTGAGCAGTTCTTC.

This clonotype was counted only a few times. V gene TRBV24-1 combines with J gene TRBJ1-2; TRBD1 matches 7 bases. The CDR3 length is 16 residues. Losses at the gene ends were 3 bases for V and 7 bases for J; bases not matched to a gene: 13. Germline V lookup: CDR1 KGHDR, CDR2 SFDVKD. The CDR3 DNA reads TGTGCCACCAGTGATCCCGGAGGACCTCAGGGGGGTGGCTACACCTTC. The encoded protein is CATSDPGGPQGGGYTF.

This rearrangement joins TRBV25-1 to TRBJ2-7, with 7 bases matching TRBD1. The CDR3 covers 15 residues. The ends lost 2 bases at V and 7 bases at J; junction bases unmatched: 11. CDR1 is MGHDK and CDR2 is SYGVNS in the germline V gene. The CDR3, as DNA: TGTGCCAGCAGTGAACTCGGACAGGAATACAATGAGCAGTACTTC. This sequence encodes CASSELGQEYNEQYF.

This clonotype was counted a few times. The gene calls are TRBV19 and TRBJ2-1, with TRBD2 matching over 7 bases. With 7 bases clipped from V and 4 bases from J, the junction kept 10 bases outside the gene matches. Per the germline V gene, CDR1 is LNHDA and CDR2 is SQIVND (reference sequence). The CDR3 runs 15 residues. CDR3 amino acids: CASKVSAGVYNEQFF. CDR3 in DNA: TGTGCCAGTAAAGTCAGCGCGGGGGTGTACAATGAGCAGTTCTTC.

This clonotype was counted ten times or more. This chain joins TRBV5-1 and TRBJ2-3; the match to TRBD2 covers 7 bases. The CDR3 totals 15 residues. With 0 bases clipped from V and 2 bases from J, the junction kept 3 bases outside the gene matches. The V gene's germline CDR1 is SGHRS and CDR2 YFSETQ. DNA of the CDR3: TGCGCCAGCAGCTTGGGACGGGGGGACACAGATACGCAGTATTTT. Encoded protein: CASSLGRGDTDTQYF.

CDR3 DNA sequence: TGTGCCAGCAGGGGACTAGCGGGGGTCTCTAGCACAGATACGCAGTATTTT. Its protein product is CASRGLAGVSSTDTQYF. The gene calls are TRBV7-2 and TRBJ2-3, with 14 bases fitting TRBD2. In germline, CDR1 is SGHTA, CDR2 FQGNSA. There are 17 residues in the CDR3. J lost 0 bases, V lost 6 bases, and 5 bases had no gene match. Variable domain in full (rest from reference TRBV7-2 and TRBJ2-3): GAGVSQSPSNKVTEKGKDVELRCDPISGHTALYWYRQSLGQGLEFLIYFQGNSAPDKSGLPSDRFSAERTGGSVSTLTIQRTQQEDSAVYLCASRGLAGVSSTDTQYFGPGTRLTVL.

The table lists this clonotype with a few counts. The chain is built from TRBV11-2 and TRBJ1-4, with D maybe TRBD1 (5 bases). From germline, CDR1 is SGHAT and CDR2 FQNNGV. Trimming pared 0 bases from V and 8 bases from J, leaving 16 bases between. There are 16 residues in the CDR3. The CDR3 loop reads CASSLDGGGIAEKLFF. DNA for the CDR3: TGTGCCAGCAGCTTAGATGGGGGGGGGATCGCGGAAAAACTGTTTTTT.

Comments on this clonotype: A read error may explain this, as a much larger clone is one base away. The chain carries TRBV7-3 and TRBJ1-1; maybe TRBD1 (5 bases). V lost 1 base to trimming and J lost 4 bases, with 16 bases between them. CDR1 is SGHTA and CDR2 is FQGTGA in the germline V gene. The CDR3 runs 16 residues. The CDR3 sequence: CASSLRPGPRGTEAFF. In DNA, the CDR3 is TGTGCCAGCAGCTTAAGACCCGGCCCGAGGGGCACTGAAGCTTTCTTT.

This rearrangement joins TRBV5-1 to TRBJ1-2; D unclear. V was pared by 0 bases and J by 4 bases, with 10 bases between. The CDR3 is made up of 14 amino acids. Germline CDR1 reads SGHRS; CDR2 reads YFSETQ. DNA for the CDR3: TGCGCCAGCAGCTTGGTATGGGATAGCTATGGCTACACCTTC. The encoded protein is CASSLVWDSYGYTF.

This clonotype was detected only once. The chain combines TRBV5-6 with TRBJ1-2, with a weak D call TRBD1 (5 bases). The V gene's germline CDR1 is SGHDT and CDR2 YYEEEE. The V end was cut by 4 bases, the J end by 4 bases, with 17 bases between. The length of the CDR3 is 15 residues. The CDR3 sequence: CASSAGRLASYGYTF. The CDR3 DNA reads as TGTGCCAGCAGCGCGGGACGGCTAGCTAGCTATGGCTACACCTTC.

V and J are TRBV10-3 and TRBJ2-1; no definite D call. The CDR3 runs 11 residues. Trimming removed 4 bases from V and 7 bases from J, with 5 bases in between. CDR1 is ENHRY, CDR2 SYGVKD, per germline. The CDR3 DNA is TGTGCCATCAGTGCAACTAATGAGCAGTTCTTC. This sequence encodes CAISATNEQFF.

This rearrangement joins TRBV12-3 or TRBV12-4 to TRBJ2-7; D remains ambiguous. The germline V and J ends were trimmed by 6 bases and 6 bases, with 12 bases remaining between them. The length of the CDR3 is 12 residues. CDR3 sequence reads: CASSPVTREQYF. The CDR3 DNA sequence: TGTGCCAGCAGCCCAGTTACACGCGAGCAGTACTTC.

In its sample, this clonotype was seen a few times. The chain employs TRBV6-5 and TRBJ2-7, with D possibly matching TRBD2 (5 bases). Trimming pared 5 bases from V and 0 bases from J, leaving 11 bases between. This CDR3 has 14 residues. CDR1 and CDR2 from the germline V gene are MNHEY and SVGAGI. CDR3 residues: CASSQSGVSYEQYF. The CDR3 DNA reads TGTGCCAGCAGTCAGAGCGGAGTCTCCTACGAGCAGTACTTC.

The rearrangement links TRBV7-8 to TRBJ2-2; 8 bases are shared with TRBD2. The junction had 7 bases not matched to a gene; V was cut back by 1 base and J by 0 bases. Germline CDR1 reads SGHVS; CDR2 reads FQNEAQ. CDR3 size: 18 residues. The CDR3 region is CASSLGGGAGANTGELFF. The CDR3 DNA reads TGTGCCAGCAGCTTAGGGGGGGGAGCGGGGGCGAACACCGGGGAGCTGTTTTTT.

The table lists this clonotype with a count of one. Given a much more abundant clone one base away, this may be a read error. J is TRBJ2-3 and V is TRBV7-9; the match to TRBD2 covers 7 bases. In germline, CDR1 is SEHNR, CDR2 FQNEAQ (reference sequence). The CDR3 totals 15 residues. The CDR3 protein is CASRPSGASTDTRYF. The DNA of the CDR3 is TGTGCCAGCAGGCCCAGCGGGGCTAGCACAGATACGCGGTATTTT. Using reference TRBV7-9 and TRBJ2-3 for the parts outside the CDR3, the full variable domain is DTGVSQNPRHKITKRGQNVTFRCDPISEHNRLYWYRQTLGQGPEFLTYFQNEAQLEKSRLLSDRFSAERPKGSFSTLEIQRTEQGDSAMYLCASRPSGASTDTRYFGPGTRLTVL.

This clonotype has a single count. The V and J genes are TRBV7-2 and TRBJ1-4; D is undetermined. The CDR3 is 13 amino acids. V lost 2 bases and J lost 7, with 8 bases in between. Germline V gives CDR1 SGHTA, CDR2 FQGNSA. The CDR3 DNA sequence: TGTGCCAGCAGCTTATACAGTTCTGAAAAACTGTTTTTT. Protein: CASSLYSSEKLFF.

This clonotype turned up a few times. V and J are TRBV7-6 and TRBJ1-5, with TRBD1 identical over 7 bases. This CDR3 is built from 16 residues. V shed 3 bases and J 0 bases; nucleotides not matched to a gene: 5. Germline CDR1 is SGHVS and CDR2 is FNYEAQ. CDR3 protein: CASSLQTGNSNQPQHF. CDR3 DNA: TGTGCCAGCAGCTTGCAGACAGGGAATAGCAATCAGCCCCAGCATTTT.